This T cell receptor beta chain originates from a study of OX40 agonist ivuxolimab in advanced cancers. The V end lost 7 bases, the J end lost 5 bases, and 11 bases lay between the germline ends. Germline CDR1 is SGHTA and CDR2 is FQGNSA. The length of the CDR3 is 13 residues. This table comes from immunoSEQ multiplex PCR, and its TCRdb copy is limited to in-frame clones, with some not included. The repertoire holds some 70,000 clones, with just over 85% as singletons. The source material was CD4+ or CD8+ T cells sorted from blood, sampled in a trial of the OX40 agonist ivuxolimab. This chain joins TRBV7-2 and TRBJ2-2; D uncertain. The TCR was taken from an adult with an advanced solid tumor such as melanoma, head and neck, liver or kidney cancer. DNA for the CDR3: TGTGCCAGCACCGTTATCAGGACCGGGGAGCTGTTTTTT. It yields the protein CASTVIRTGELFF.